The following is a TCR beta chain sequence with its context. This specimen comes from a study of T cell changes during pregnancy in multiple sclerosis. CDR1 MDHEN and CDR2 SYDVKM come from the germline V gene. The CDR3 loop spans 13 amino acids. The V and J ends lost 10 bases and 1 base respectively, with 13 bases between them. The repertoire was sequenced with immunoSEQ multiplex PCR; TCRdb's copy has only in-frame clones and lacks some. This repertoire shows about 23,000 clones, around 89% found once; its top ten account for 6% to 8.5%. V is TRBV28 and J is TRBJ1-1; possible D gene TRBD1, 6 bases. The input for sequencing was CD8+ T cells from peripheral blood mononuclear cells, taken in the first trimester of pregnancy. The receptor comes from a female donor with multiple sclerosis, enrolled in a pregnancy study. CDR3 nucleotides: TGTGCCACTCAGGGGAATTCGAACACTGAAGCTTTCTTT. It specifies CATQGNSNTEAFF. The complete variable domain, with remaining parts taken from reference TRBV28 and TRBJ1-1, reads DVKVTQSSRYLVKRTGEKVFLECVQDMDHENMFWYRQDPGLGLRLIYFSYDVKMKEKGDIPEGYSVSREKKERFSLILESASTNQTSMYLCATQGNSNTEAFFGQGTRLTVV.